These 32 T cell receptor beta chains were sequenced from one sample in a study of cytomegalovirus exposure and HLA in healthy donors. PCR involved 60 Vbeta and 13 Jbeta primers. Some clones are missing from TCRdb's copy, which holds only in-frame ones; the method was immunoSEQ multiplex PCR. The sample carries approximately 150,000 clones, 65% to 85% recorded once. Sequenced sample: PBMCs. These TCRs come from a woman younger than 45 in good health and CMV-seropositive.

The rearrangement joins TRBV28 to TRBJ1-5; 9 bases align to TRBD1. Germline-derived CDR1 and CDR2 are MDHEN and SYDVKM. The CDR3 length is 14 residues. V was pared by 9 bases and J by 4 bases, with 7 bases of the junction left unmatched. The chain's CDR3 is CASEPGQGNQPQHF. CDR3 bases: TGTGCCAGTGAACCGGGACAGGGTAATCAGCCCCAGCATTTT. The full variable domain, completed using reference TRBV28 and TRBJ1-5, is DVKVTQSSRYLVKRTGEKVFLECVQDMDHENMFWYRQDPGLGLRLIYFSYDVKMKEKGDIPEGYSVSREKKERFSLILESASTNQTSMYLCASEPGQGNQPQHFGDGTRLSIL.

This sequence joins TRBV29-1 and TRBJ2-7, with 16 nucleotides matching TRBD2. This CDR3 is built from 15 residues. Germline V gives CDR1 SQVTM, CDR2 ANQGSEA. V trimming: 3 bases; J trimming: 3 bases; junction bases outside the gene matches: 2. The CDR3 reads CSVDGTSGGGYEQYF. CDR3 in DNA: TGCAGCGTTGATGGGACTAGCGGGGGGGGCTACGAGCAGTACTTC.

This clone was counted once. The chain joins TRBV6-1 to TRBJ1-3, with D perhaps matching TRBD1 (5 bases). The CDR3 consists of 14 residues. V lost 1 base, J lost 4 bases, and 8 bases lay in between. Germline loops: CDR1 MNHNS, CDR2 SASEGT. CDR3 coding DNA: TGTGCCAGCAGTGAAGGGACACAGGGAAACACCATATATTTT. Encoded protein: CASSEGTQGNTIYF.

The chain carries TRBV5-1 and TRBJ2-1, with 10 bases aligning to TRBD1. The CDR3 covers 15 residues. In germline, CDR1 is SGHRS, CDR2 YFSETQ. Trimming at V came to 3 bases and at J to 5 bases, leaving 5 bases not matched to a gene. The CDR3 loop reads CASSSTGGADNEQFF. CDR3 bases: TGCGCCAGCAGCTCGACAGGGGGCGCGGACAATGAGCAGTTCTTC.

V is TRBV7-9 and J is TRBJ2-5; 11 bases line up with TRBD1. Per germline, CDR1 SEHNR and CDR2 FQNEAQ (reference sequence). The CDR3 spans 19 residues. Trimming at V came to 4 bases and at J to 0 bases, leaving 13 bases not matched to a gene. The CDR3 sequence: CASSSARTGGELNQETQYF. The CDR3 DNA reads TGTGCCAGCAGCTCGGCCCGGACAGGGGGCGAATTAAACCAAGAGACCCAGTACTTC.

J is TRBJ1-2 and V is TRBV9; D is uncertain. The V gene lost 4 bases and the J gene lost 4 bases, with 17 bases spanning the gap. Looked up from germline, CDR1 is SGDLS and CDR2 is YYNGEE. The CDR3 has 15 residues. The DNA for the CDR3 is TGTGCCAGCAGCCCACGAGGGAGGGAGTTCTATGGCTACACCTTC. This sequence encodes CASSPRGREFYGYTF.

The chain joins TRBV9 to TRBJ1-6; 9 positions match TRBD1. The length of the CDR3 is 19 residues. With V trimmed by 0 bases and J by 4 bases, 11 bases remained unmatched. Germline values: CDR1 SGDLS, CDR2 YYNGEE. CDR3 sequence (DNA): TGTGCCAGCAGCGTAGTAGGTGCTCGGGACAGGGCGTATAATTCACCCCTCCACTTT. As protein: CASSVVGARDRAYNSPLHF. The full variable domain, with the rest looked up from reference TRBV9 and TRBJ1-6, is DSGVTQTPKHLITATGQRVTLRCSPRSGDLSVYWYQQSLDQGLQFLIQYYNGEERAKGNILERFSAQQFPDLHSELNLSSLELGDSALYFCASSVVGARDRAYNSPLHFGNGTRLTVT.

The chain couples TRBV29-1 to TRBJ1-2; D is ambiguous. Trimming removed 7 bases at V and 1 base at J, with 22 bases between. This CDR3 has 16 residues. CDR1 is SQVTM, CDR2 ANQGSEA, per germline. DNA for the CDR3: TGCAGCGATCGGGGTGTCAGCACCGCCCGTAACTATGGCTACACCTTC. As protein: CSDRGVSTARNYGYTF.

V gene TRBV7-3 combines with J gene TRBJ2-3; D might be TRBD2 (6 bases). The CDR3 has 16 residues. V was cut by 5 bases and J by 5 bases, with 20 bases left in between. Germline V lookup: CDR1 SGHTA, CDR2 FQGTGA. In nucleotides, the CDR3 is TGTGCCAGCAGCCCTTCGGGGAGGCCTAGCGAAGATACGCAGTATTTT. It is translated as CASSPSGRPSEDTQYF.

The chain couples TRBV13 to TRBJ1-1; D gene unclear. CDR1 PRHDT and CDR2 FYEKMQ come from the germline V gene (reference sequence). This CDR3 region has 12 residues. The ends were cut back, 7 bases at V and 5 bases at J, with 11 bases in the middle. The CDR3 nucleotides read TGTGCCAGCAACGGACTCGGAACTGAAGCTTTCTTT. It specifies CASNGLGTEAFF.

The genes are TRBV13 and TRBJ2-2; D unresolved. The CDR3 covers 13 residues. The germline V gene encodes CDR1 PRHDT and CDR2 FYEKMQ (reference sequence). With 2 bases removed from V and 5 bases from J, the gap between germline ends came to 6 bases. The DNA for the CDR3 is TGTGCCAGCAGCTTATCCGGGACCGGGGAGCTGTTTTTT. It translates to CASSLSGTGELFF.

This clone was seen a few times. The chain is built from TRBV7-9 and TRBJ1-3, with D possibly matching TRBD1 (5 bases). The V gene lost 5 bases and the J gene lost 0 bases, with 11 bases spanning the gap. Germline V gene lookup returns CDR1 SEHNR and CDR2 FQNEAQ (reference sequence). The CDR3 spans 15 residues. The DNA for the CDR3 is TGTGCCAGCAGCCAGGGTCCTAGCTCTGGAAACACCATATATTTT. Translating gives CASSQGPSSGNTIYF.

The chain recombines TRBV30 with TRBJ1-1; no clear D gene. The CDR3 totals 15 residues. V was trimmed by 0 bases and J by 5 bases, leaving 16 bases between them. Germline loops: CDR1 GTSNPN, CDR2 SVGIG (reference sequence). Written as DNA, the CDR3 is TGTGCCTGGAGTGTATATCGGACTTCAGCGACTGAAGCTTTCTTT. It codes for CAWSVYRTSATEAFF. Full variable domain (missing parts from reference TRBV30 and TRBJ1-1): SQTIHQWPATLVQPVGSPLSLECTVEGTSNPNLYWYRQAAGRGLQLLFYSVGIGQISSEVPQNLSASRPQDRQFILSSKKLLLSDSGFYLCAWSVYRTSATEAFFGQGTRLTVV.

The chain joins TRBV9 to TRBJ1-1, with a possible D match to TRBD1 (6 bases). The CDR3 totals 15 residues. The ends were cut back, 3 bases at V and 3 bases at J, with 15 bases in the middle. Germline V CDR1 and CDR2: SGDLS, YYNGEE. This CDR3 is CASSAHTGFDTEAFF. The CDR3 coding sequence is TGTGCCAGCAGCGCCCACACAGGGTTTGACACTGAAGCTTTCTTT.

This clone appeared a few times. The chain is built from TRBV4-2 and TRBJ2-1; TRBD2 matches 15 bases. Germline V gene data show CDR1 as LGHNA and CDR2 as YNFKEQ. The V segment lost 1 base and the J segment 0 bases; nucleotides outside the gene matches: 7. The CDR3 consists of 20 residues. DNA for the CDR3: TGTGCCAGCAGCCAAGGGGGGACTAGCGGGGGGCACAGCTCCTACAATGAGCAGTTCTTC. This codes for CASSQGGTSGGHSSYNEQFF.

V usage is TRBV28 and J usage is TRBJ1-2; D possibly corresponds to TRBD1 (5 bases). CDR1 MDHEN and CDR2 SYDVKM come from the germline V gene. Deletions cut 7 bases from V and 4 bases from J, with 16 bases between. The CDR3 is 14 residues long. The CDR3 DNA reads as TGTGCCAGCAAGTTGGTGACGGGGGGCTATGGCTACACCTTC. Translating gives CASKLVTGGYGYTF.

The rearrangement uses TRBV27 and TRBJ1-1, with D unresolved. The CDR3 runs 12 residues. CDR1 and CDR2 from the germline V gene are MNHEY and SMNVEV (reference sequence). Deletions cut 2 bases from V and 4 bases from J, with 5 bases between. The CDR3 nucleotides read TGTGCCAGCAGTTTAAGAGGCACTGAAGCTTTCTTT. Protein product: CASSLRGTEAFF.

The gene calls are TRBV4-1 and TRBJ2-7; 7 bases map to TRBD1. The CDR3 loop spans 15 amino acids. The germline V gene has CDR1 MGHRA and CDR2 YSYEKL. Trimming at V came to 2 bases and at J to 3 bases, leaving 7 bases not matched to a gene. CDR3 sequence (DNA): TGCGCCAGCAGCCAATTTGCAGGGGGAATCTACGAGCAGTACTTC. Translation gives CASSQFAGGIYEQYF.

This clone has more than one count but fewer than ten. The chain couples TRBV7-2 to TRBJ2-7, with 9 nucleotides matching TRBD1. This CDR3 comprises 15 residues. V lost 3 bases, J lost 3 bases, and 6 bases stayed unmatched. Germline lookup yields CDR1 SGHTA and CDR2 FQGNSA. As DNA, the CDR3 is TGTGCCAGCAGCTTCTTTGACAGGGGGATCTACGAGCAGTACTTC. Its translation is CASSFFDRGIYEQYF. Based on the CDR3 plus reference TRBV7-2 and TRBJ2-7, the full variable domain is GAGVSQSPSNKVTEKGKDVELRCDPISGHTALYWYRQSLGQGLEFLIYFQGNSAPDKSGLPSDRFSAERTGGSVSTLTIQRTQQEDSAVYLCASSFFDRGIYEQYFGPGTRLTVT.

The chain employs TRBV28 and TRBJ1-2, with a tentative D call TRBD1 (6 bases). Trimming removed 3 bases from V and 5 bases from J, with 13 bases in between. From germline, CDR1 is MDHEN and CDR2 SYDVKM. The CDR3 totals 14 residues. The CDR3 sequence is CASSFAGGRYGYTF. The CDR3 DNA sequence: TGTGCCAGCAGTTTTGCGGGGGGCCGGTATGGCTACACCTTC.

The chain is built from TRBV5-5 and TRBJ2-1; 8 bases are a match to TRBD2. CDR1 is SGHKS, CDR2 YYEKEE, per germline (reference sequence). CDR3 size: 13 residues. J was trimmed by 8 bases and V by 2 bases; bases with no gene match: 3. This CDR3 is CASSLAGADEQFF. CDR3 DNA: TGTGCCAGCAGCTTAGCGGGGGCCGATGAGCAGTTCTTC. The full variable domain, completed using reference TRBV5-5 and TRBJ2-1, is DAGVTQSPTHLIKTRGQQVTLRCSPISGHKSVSWYQQVLGQGPQFIFQYYEKEERGRGNFPDRFSARQFPNYSSELNVNALLLGDSALYLCASSLAGADEQFFGPGTRLTVL.

The chain recombines TRBV7-9 with TRBJ1-5; no firm D call. This CDR3 contains 12 residues. Trimming cost V 4 bases and J 5 bases, with 6 bases left between them. Germline loops: CDR1 SEHNR, CDR2 FQNEAQ (reference sequence). The CDR3 is CASSYTDQPQHF. CDR3 nucleotides: TGTGCCAGCAGCTACACAGATCAGCCCCAGCATTTT.

The V gene is TRBV4-1, the J gene TRBJ1-2, with D uncertain. This CDR3 comprises 14 residues. Trimming took 0 bases from V and 5 from J, leaving 10 bases between them. CDR1 is MGHRA, CDR2 YSYEKL, per germline. The CDR3 region has the DNA TGCGCCAGCAGCCAAGATGAAAACGGGTATGGCTACACCTTC. It encodes CASSQDENGYGYTF.

V gene TRBV6-1 combines with J gene TRBJ2-1; D is ambiguous. This CDR3 has 15 residues. Germline V gene lookup returns CDR1 MNHNS and CDR2 SASEGT. The V gene lost 2 bases and the J gene lost 1 base, with 9 bases spanning the gap. The chain's CDR3 is CASSERVESYNEQFF. CDR3 DNA: TGTGCCAGCAGTGAACGGGTGGAATCCTACAATGAGCAGTTCTTC.

The chain joins TRBV6-1 to TRBJ2-5; no clear D gene. The CDR3 is 13 residues long. The germline V gene has CDR1 MNHNS and CDR2 SASEGT. The germline V and J ends were trimmed by 5 bases and 0 bases, with 7 bases remaining between them. CDR3: CASSLSYQETQYF. CDR3 DNA sequence: TGTGCCAGCAGTCTGTCCTACCAAGAGACCCAGTACTTC.

The chain links TRBV11-2 to TRBJ1-1; the match to TRBD1 covers 7 bases. The V segment lost 4 bases and the J segment 4 bases; nucleotides outside the gene matches: 12. The germline V gene encodes CDR1 SGHAT and CDR2 FQNNGV. CDR3 length: 16 amino acids. The CDR3 reads CASSSPRQGRGTEAFF. CDR3 nucleotide sequence: TGTGCCAGCAGCTCGCCGAGACAGGGACGGGGCACTGAAGCTTTCTTT.

The chain is built from TRBV29-1 and TRBJ2-6, with D perhaps TRBD1 (5 bases). V lost 7 bases and J lost 0, with 7 bases in between. CDR1 is SQVTM, CDR2 ANQGSEA, per germline. There are 13 residues in the CDR3. CDR3 loop: CSATGSGANVLTF. Here the CDR3 DNA reads TGCAGCGCCACAGGCTCTGGGGCCAACGTCCTGACTTTC. Looking up the rest from reference TRBV29-1 and TRBJ2-6 gives the full variable domain: SAVISQKPSRDICQRGTSLTIQCQVDSQVTMMFWYRQQPGQSLTLIATANQGSEATYESGFVIDKFPISRPNLTFSTLTVSNMSPEDSSIYLCSATGSGANVLTFGAGSRLTVL.

Only a few counts were recorded for this clone. Distinct nucleotide sequences in the sample also encode this CDR3. J is TRBJ2-1 and V is TRBV7-2, with a weak D call TRBD2 (6 bases). Trimming removed 5 bases at V and 7 bases at J, with 15 bases between. Looked up from germline, CDR1 is SGHTA and CDR2 is FQGNSA. The CDR3 extends over 14 amino acids. The CDR3, as DNA: TGTGCCAGCAGCCCCCGGCGACGGGAGAATGAGCAGTTCTTC. Protein: CASSPRRRENEQFF.

This clone was observed once. V is TRBV4-2 and J is TRBJ1-3; tentative D call: TRBD1 (5 bases). The V gene lost 0 bases and the J gene lost 8 bases, with 14 bases spanning the gap. CDR3 size: 15 residues. Germline lookup yields CDR1 LGHNA and CDR2 YNFKEQ. This CDR3 reads CASSQDPARGDTIYF. CDR3 in DNA: TGTGCCAGCAGCCAAGACCCCGCTCGGGGGGACACCATATATTTT.

This chain links TRBV6-5 with TRBJ2-7; D is undetermined. Germline V gives CDR1 MNHEY, CDR2 SVGAGI. V was trimmed by 6 bases and J by 4 bases, leaving 7 bases between them. The CDR3 has 11 residues. The CDR3 region is CASRRKYEQYF. CDR3 nucleotides: TGTGCCAGCAGGCGTAAGTACGAGCAGTACTTC.

This clone showed up just once. The genes are TRBV19 and TRBJ1-1; tentatively, D is TRBD1 (6 bases). The germline V and J ends were trimmed by 4 bases and 1 base, with 13 bases remaining between them. There are 15 residues in the CDR3. Germline loops: CDR1 LNHDA, CDR2 SQIVND (reference sequence). CDR3 bases: TGTGCCAGTAGTACTAGTTTACAGGGGAACACTGAAGCTTTCTTT. Translated, it gives CASSTSLQGNTEAFF.

This chain uses TRBV29-1 with TRBJ1-2, with D perhaps TRBD1 (6 bases). Per germline, CDR1 SQVTM and CDR2 ANQGSEA. The CDR3 length is 12 residues. Trimming pared 4 bases from V and 6 bases from J, leaving 12 bases between. The CDR3 DNA reads as TGCAGCGTTGGAGGACAGCGAGATGGCTACACCTTC. Translated: CSVGGQRDGYTF.